Listed below are T cell receptor beta chains from one sample, sequenced in a study of cytomegalovirus exposure and HLA in healthy donors. The data were produced by immunoSEQ multiplex PCR, yet TCRdb's version contains in-frame clones alone and is incomplete. The sample includes 130,000 to 150,000 clones, around three quarters of them seen just once. Source material: PBMCs. These receptors were obtained from a man in his forties in good health and CMV-seropositive. Each CDR3 is given with its conserved first and last residue. A D gene is named only where the DNA matches it firmly. The listing skips clone size in some rows; elsewhere it reads once, few, many or a size class.

-	TRBV6-5	TRBJ1-5	TRBD1	CASSLTGPAEQPQHF	TGTGCCAGCAGTTTGACAGGGCCCGCGGAGCAGCCCCAGCATTTT
-	TRBV5-1	TRBJ2-7	-	CASSLAQGFYEQYF	TGCGCCAGCAGCTTGGCACAGGGTTTCTACGAGCAGTACTTC
-	TRBV9	TRBJ1-3	-	CASSSAGSSSGNTIYF	TGTGCCAGCAGCTCCGCGGGGAGTAGCTCTGGAAACACCATATATTTT
-	TRBV4-3	TRBJ2-3	-	CASSQFRADTQYF	TGCGCCAGCAGCCAATTCCGGGCAGATACGCAGTATTTT
-	TRBV6-1	TRBJ2-7	-	CASSHHNSPNYEQYF	TGTGCCAGCAGTCACCACAATTCCCCCAACTACGAGCAGTACTTC
-	TRBV5-4	TRBJ2-5	TRBD2	CASSMSVAGGGETQYF	TGTGCCAGCAGCATGTCGGTAGCGGGAGGAGGAGAGACCCAGTACTTC
once	TRBV28	TRBJ1-2	TRBD1	CASLDRPYGYTF	TGTGCCTCCCTGGACAGGCCCTATGGCTACACCTTC
-	TRBV4-1	TRBJ2-1	-	CASAGLPYNEQFF	TGCGCCAGCGCGGGGCTCCCCTACAATGAGCAGTTCTTC
-	TRBV4-3	TRBJ2-7	-	CASSPGTTYEQYF	TGCGCCAGCAGCCCTGGCACCACCTACGAGCAGTACTTC
-	TRBV27	TRBJ1-1	-	CASSLGRNTEAFF	TGTGCCAGCAGTCTAGGAAGGAACACTGAAGCTTTCTTT
-	TRBV5-6	TRBJ1-1	-	CASSFGQGYMYTEAFF	TGTGCCAGCAGCTTTGGGCAGGGTTACATGTACACTGAAGCTTTCTTT